This T cell receptor beta chain was sequenced in a study of blood T cell repertoires in COVID-19. As for the study in general: PBMCs, B-cell-depleted T cells, or T cells provided the cDNA or gDNA that made up the material.

Original data processing: Counts of nucleated cells, estimated from reference gene primer amplification, were obtained. Generated by immunoSEQ multiplex PCR, the TCRdb table keeps only in-frame clones and is missing some. V and J calls and clone size follow that table, whereas D and trimming were derived from the DNA. The sample has 150,000 to 200,000 clones, about 75% seen once. The CDR3 runs to 14 residues. Trimming removed 3 bases from V and 10 bases from J, with 16 bases in between. Germline V gene lookup returns CDR1 GTSNPN and CDR2 SVGIG (reference sequence). The genes are TRBV30 and TRBJ1-6; possibly TRBD1 for D (6 bases). This TCR was recovered from a woman in her 70s with acute or convalescent COVID-19. The source material was peripheral blood. The CDR3 is CAWRNTGHLSPLHF. CDR3 nucleotides: TGTGCCTGGAGAAATACAGGGCATCTCTCACCCCTCCACTTT.